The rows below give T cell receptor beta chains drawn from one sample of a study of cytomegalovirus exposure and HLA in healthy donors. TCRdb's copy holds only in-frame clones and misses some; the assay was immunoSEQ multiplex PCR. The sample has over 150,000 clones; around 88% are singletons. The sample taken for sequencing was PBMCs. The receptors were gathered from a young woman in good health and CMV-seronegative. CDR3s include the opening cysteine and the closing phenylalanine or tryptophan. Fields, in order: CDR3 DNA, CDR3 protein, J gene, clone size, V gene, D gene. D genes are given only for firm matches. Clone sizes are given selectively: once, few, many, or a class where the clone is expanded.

TGCGCCAGCAGCTTGGTACAGGAAGACACTGAAGCTTTCTTT,CASSLVQEDTEAFF,TRBJ1-1,few,TRBV5-1,NA
TGTGCCAGCATCGGCCAGGGGGCAGATACGCAGTATTTT,CASIGQGADTQYF,TRBJ2-3,NA,TRBV27,TRBD1
TGTGCCAGCAGTGAGACGTGGGGGGGCCCCTATGAGCAGTTCTTC,CASSETWGGPYEQFF,TRBJ2-1,NA,TRBV6-1,NA
TGTGCCAGTAGTATTCATTCGGAGCCCTACGAGCAGTACTTC,CASSIHSEPYEQYF,TRBJ2-7,NA,TRBV19,NA
TGTGCCAGCAGTTTTTATGGCCGCGAGCAGTACTTC,CASSFYGREQYF,TRBJ2-7,NA,TRBV27,NA
TGTGCCAGCAGCTTAGCGCTGGACGGGCAGGGCCACACCGGGGAGCTGTTTTTT,CASSLALDGQGHTGELFF,TRBJ2-2,NA,TRBV7-2,NA
TGTGCCAGCACTATCTTGGGGGGGGAGCAGTACTTC,CASTILGGEQYF,TRBJ2-7,NA,TRBV6-1,TRBD2
TGCGCCAGCAGCTTGAGCATGAACACTGAAGCTTTCTTT,CASSLSMNTEAFF,TRBJ1-1,once,TRBV5-1,NA
TGTGCCAGCAGCCCCCTTCTCGGGAGCTCCTACGAGCAGTACTTC,CASSPLLGSSYEQYF,TRBJ2-7,NA,TRBV7-9,NA
TGTGCCAGCAGGGTCGCGGGAGTAACCTACGAGCAGTACTTC,CASRVAGVTYEQYF,TRBJ2-7,NA,TRBV6-1,TRBD2
TGTGCCAGCAGTGAAGTTGAGGGTTCCTCACCCCTCCACTTT,CASSEVEGSSPLHF,TRBJ1-6,NA,TRBV6-1,NA
TGCGCCAGCAGCACCGGGACAGGGCGAGAAGCTTTCTTT,CASSTGTGREAFF,TRBJ1-1,NA,TRBV5-1,TRBD1
TGCGCCAGCAGCCAAGGGGGTGGACAGGGAGAATACGAGCAGTACTTC,CASSQGGGQGEYEQYF,TRBJ2-7,once,TRBV4-1,TRBD1
TGTGCCAGCACCTTCGACAGCACCTACGAGCAGTACTTC,CASTFDSTYEQYF,TRBJ2-7,NA,TRBV2,NA
TGTGCCAGTAACGACCCGGGTCCGGGGGAAGCTTTCTTT,CASNDPGPGEAFF,TRBJ1-1,NA,TRBV19,NA
TGCGCCAGCAGCCGCTCCGCCCGACTAGCGGGGGGCCGCACAGATACGCAGTATTTT,CASSRSARLAGGRTDTQYF,TRBJ2-3,NA,TRBV4-3,TRBD2
TGTGCCAGCAGGGAGACAGGGGGTTGGACTGAAGCTTTCTTT,CASRETGGWTEAFF,TRBJ1-1,NA,TRBV6-5,TRBD1
TGTGCCAGCAGTTTATTAGGGACAGGGGGCTATGGCTACACCTTC,CASSLLGTGGYGYTF,TRBJ1-2,NA,TRBV27,TRBD1
TGTGCCAGCAGCTTAGCGCGCACTAGCTCTGGAAACACCATATATTTT,CASSLARTSSGNTIYF,TRBJ1-3,NA,TRBV7-6,NA
TGCGCCAGCAGCCAAGAGGGGCTTAGATCCTACGAGCAGTACTTC,CASSQEGLRSYEQYF,TRBJ2-7,NA,TRBV4-1,NA
TGTGCCACCAGCAGAGATCGAAGGACAGGGGACACCGGGGAGCTGTTTTTT,CATSRDRRTGDTGELFF,TRBJ2-2,NA,TRBV15,TRBD1
TGCGCCAGCAGTCCCGGGACAGCCTACGAGCAGTACTTC,CASSPGTAYEQYF,TRBJ2-7,NA,TRBV10-1,TRBD1
TGTGCCAGCAGTTTATGGCCCGGGACTAGCGGATCGTACAATGAGCAGTTCTTC,CASSLWPGTSGSYNEQFF,TRBJ2-1,NA,TRBV27,TRBD2
TGTGCCAGCAGTTTAGGCTTATCCTCCTACAATGAGCAGTTCTTC,CASSLGLSSYNEQFF,TRBJ2-1,once,TRBV27,NA
TGTGCCAGCTCACCACCGTGGGTGGCAGGACACTACACAGATACGCAGTATTTT,CASSPPWVAGHYTDTQYF,TRBJ2-3,NA,TRBV18,NA
TGTGCCAGCAGCTCCCCGGGGACAGGCTTCACTGAAGCTTTCTTT,CASSSPGTGFTEAFF,TRBJ1-1,NA,TRBV28,TRBD1
TGTGCCAGCTCACCAACGGAGAGCTCTGGAAACACCATATATTTT,CASSPTESSGNTIYF,TRBJ1-3,NA,TRBV18,NA
TGTGCCAGCACCCAAAGGGGGAACACTGAAGCTTTCTTT,CASTQRGNTEAFF,TRBJ1-1,few,TRBV2,NA
TGCGCCAGCAGTCAGTTGCCGGGGGGTATCACAGATACGCAGTATTTT,CASSQLPGGITDTQYF,TRBJ2-3,NA,TRBV5-1,TRBD2
TGTGCCAGCAGCCTAAGTGGAGGGGTGAACACTGAAGCTTTCTTT,CASSLSGGVNTEAFF,TRBJ1-1,NA,TRBV14,NA
TGTGCCAGCAGTTACCGGGGGACCTCTGTCACTGAAGCTTTCTTT,CASSYRGTSVTEAFF,TRBJ1-1,NA,TRBV6-5,NA
TGTGCCAGTAGTAGCCGGACAGGGCAAAATGAAAAACTGTTTTTT,CASSSRTGQNEKLFF,TRBJ1-4,NA,TRBV19,TRBD1
TGCGCCAGCAGCCAAGATTGGGGGAGGGGGAATCAGCCCCAGCATTTT,CASSQDWGRGNQPQHF,TRBJ1-5,few,TRBV4-3,NA
TGTGCCAGCAGTTTTGGTTCCGGCTATGGCTACACCTTC,CASSFGSGYGYTF,TRBJ1-2,once,TRBV28,NA
TGTGCCAGTAGTATGCCAGCGGGAGGAGTGGGCACCGGGGAGCTGTTTTTT,CASSMPAGGVGTGELFF,TRBJ2-2,NA,TRBV19,TRBD2
TGCAGTGCCAGGGACTTTCCTGAAGCTTTCTTT,CSARDFPEAFF,TRBJ1-1,NA,TRBV20-1,NA
TGTGCCAGCAGTTTCCTCGGACAGTCGAACACTGAAGCTTTCTTT,CASSFLGQSNTEAFF,TRBJ1-1,few,TRBV6-5,NA
TGTGCCAGCAGCCTAAGCGGGAGGGTAACGGAGACCCAGTACTTC,CASSLSGRVTETQYF,TRBJ2-5,NA,TRBV5-6,TRBD2
TGTGCCAGCAGCCCCACGGGGGGCACCGGGGAGCTGTTTTTT,CASSPTGGTGELFF,TRBJ2-2,NA,TRBV7-9,TRBD2
TGTGCCAGCAGGGGGAGGGGCACAGATACGCAGTATTTT,CASRGRGTDTQYF,TRBJ2-3,once,TRBV27,TRBD2
TGTGCCAGCAGTGAAGTCTTTAGCAATCAGCCCCAGCATTTT,CASSEVFSNQPQHF,TRBJ1-5,NA,TRBV2,NA
TGTGCCTGGAGTACATCGGGCCACAGGGTGACGGGACCGAGTACTGAAGCTTTCTTT,CAWSTSGHRVTGPSTEAFF,TRBJ1-1,NA,TRBV30,NA
TGCGCCAGCAGTGAGTCAAGGTTTGGAGGGAATGAGCAGTTCTTC,CASSESRFGGNEQFF,TRBJ2-1,NA,TRBV10-1,NA
TGCGCCAGCAGCCCCCGGGGGGACACGGGGGATACGCAGTATTTT,CASSPRGDTGDTQYF,TRBJ2-3,NA,TRBV5-1,NA
TGCGCCAGCAGCTTGGCCGTTCCACAGAACACTGAAGCTTTCTTT,CASSLAVPQNTEAFF,TRBJ1-1,few,TRBV5-1,NA
TGTGCCAGCAGCGTTACAGACAGGGACTTTAACTATGGCTACACCTTC,CASSVTDRDFNYGYTF,TRBJ1-2,NA,TRBV9,TRBD1
TGCAGCGTTGCCGGGACAGACCTGGATGCCGGGGAGCTGTTTTTT,CSVAGTDLDAGELFF,TRBJ2-2,NA,TRBV29-1,TRBD1
TGCGCCAGCAGCCAAGAAGGAGGGGCTCTGAACACTGAAGCTTTCTTT,CASSQEGGALNTEAFF,TRBJ1-1,NA,TRBV4-3,NA
TGCGCCAGCAGCTCTCCTTGGGCAGGGGGCGCACCCTATGGCTACACCTTC,CASSSPWAGGAPYGYTF,TRBJ1-2,NA,TRBV5-1,TRBD1
TGTGCCAGCAGCCACCTCGGCCTTGGGGGACTAGCGGGGGATAATGAGCAGTTCTTC,CASSHLGLGGLAGDNEQFF,TRBJ2-1,NA,TRBV28,TRBD2
TGTGCCAGCAGCTTATTGTCAGGGGGGAATGAGCAGTTCTTC,CASSLLSGGNEQFF,TRBJ2-1,NA,TRBV7-9,NA
TGTGCCAGCAGGACAGGGGGGGCAGATACGCAGTATTTT,CASRTGGADTQYF,TRBJ2-3,NA,TRBV6-1,TRBD1
TGCGCCAGCAGCCCCCTAGCGGGGGGGACGAATGAGCAGTTCTTC,CASSPLAGGTNEQFF,TRBJ2-1,NA,TRBV5-1,TRBD2
NA,CASSVGQGAGVTF,TRBJ1-2,NA,TRBV9,NA
TGTGCCAGCAGTCAGGGGACTAGCGGCTGGGAGCAGTACTTC,CASSQGTSGWEQYF,TRBJ2-7,NA,TRBV27,TRBD2
TGTGCCAGTAGTATATGGAGGGGGCTTGGCACAGATACGCAGTATTTT,CASSIWRGLGTDTQYF,TRBJ2-3,NA,TRBV19,NA
TGTGCCAGCAGAGGGGGCCCCAAAAACATTCAGTACTTC,CASRGGPKNIQYF,TRBJ2-4,NA,TRBV25-1,TRBD1
TGCGCCAGCAGCGAGCGGGGGGGCCGGACAGATACGCAGTATTTT,CASSERGGRTDTQYF,TRBJ2-3,NA,TRBV10-1,TRBD2
TGCGCCAGCCGACCGTCAGGGCCTGAAAAACTGTTTTTT,CASRPSGPEKLFF,TRBJ1-4,NA,TRBV10-2,NA
TGTGCCAGCAGTTCGGCTAGGGGAATATACGAGCAGTACTTC,CASSSARGIYEQYF,TRBJ2-7,few,TRBV6-5,NA